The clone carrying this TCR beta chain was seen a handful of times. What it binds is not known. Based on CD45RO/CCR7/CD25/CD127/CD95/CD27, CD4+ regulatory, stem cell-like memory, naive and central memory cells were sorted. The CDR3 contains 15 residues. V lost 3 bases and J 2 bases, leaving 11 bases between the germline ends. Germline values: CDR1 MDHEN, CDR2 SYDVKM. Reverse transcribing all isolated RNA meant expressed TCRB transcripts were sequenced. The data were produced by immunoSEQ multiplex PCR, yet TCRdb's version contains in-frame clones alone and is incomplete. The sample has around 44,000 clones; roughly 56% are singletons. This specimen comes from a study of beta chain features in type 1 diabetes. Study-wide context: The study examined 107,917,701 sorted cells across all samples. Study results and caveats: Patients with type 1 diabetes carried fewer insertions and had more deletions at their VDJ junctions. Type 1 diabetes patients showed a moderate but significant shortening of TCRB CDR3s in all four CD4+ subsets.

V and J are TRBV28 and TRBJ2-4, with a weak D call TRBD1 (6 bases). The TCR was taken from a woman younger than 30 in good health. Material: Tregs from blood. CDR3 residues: CASSFPQGTKNIQYF. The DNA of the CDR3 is TGTGCCAGCAGTTTTCCCCAGGGGACCAAAAACATTCAGTACTTC.